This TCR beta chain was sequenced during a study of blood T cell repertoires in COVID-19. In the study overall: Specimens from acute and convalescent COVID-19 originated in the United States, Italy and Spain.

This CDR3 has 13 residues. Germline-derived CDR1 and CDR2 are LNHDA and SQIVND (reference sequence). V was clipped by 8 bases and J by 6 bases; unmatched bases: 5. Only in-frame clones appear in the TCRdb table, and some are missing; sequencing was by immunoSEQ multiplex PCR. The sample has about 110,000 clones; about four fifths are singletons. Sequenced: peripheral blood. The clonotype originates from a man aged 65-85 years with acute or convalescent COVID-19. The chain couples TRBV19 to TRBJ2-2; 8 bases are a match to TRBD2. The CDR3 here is CASGSGVAGELFF. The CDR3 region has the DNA TGTGCCAGTGGTAGCGGGGTGGCCGGGGAGCTGTTTTTT.